This TCR beta chain was found in a study of persistence of HIV-infected CD4 T cells. Germline values: CDR1 SGDLS, CDR2 YYNGEE. V lost 0 bases, J lost 3 bases, and 13 bases lay in between. The CDR3 is made up of 16 amino acids. General observations from the study: Antigen-responding cells were enriched for degenerate expanded CDR3beta sequences.

This nonspecific control used anti-CD3/anti-CD28 bead stimulation of CD4+ T cells. CD4+ T cells upregulating both CD40 ligand and CD69 were sorted as responding cells. Donors were HIV-1-infected adults who began suppressive ART during chronic infection. Donors had CD4+ T cell counts above 400 cells/uL and were CMV-seropositive. With regard to this clone: The antigen remains unidentified.

The libraries were made with immunoSEQ version 4 in survey mode. Assay: immunoSEQ multiplex PCR; the TCRdb copy retains only in-frame clones and omits some. This sample has over 35,000 clones, with about nine tenths found just once. Sample: CD4+ T cells sorted from PBMCs after roughly 19-hour stimulation, taken from a patient who received antiretroviral therapy. The receptor was derived from an adult man with HIV who was CMV-seropositive. The genes are TRBV9 and TRBJ1-5, with D perhaps TRBD1 (5 bases). CDR3 sequence: CASSVGSGTFNQPQHF. In DNA form, the CDR3 reads TGTGCCAGCAGCGTAGGATCAGGGACGTTCAATCAGCCCCAGCATTTT.